The 14 T cell receptor beta chains below come from one sample, sequenced in a study of radiation and T cells in renal cell carcinoma (dated by TCRdb to 2020 to 2022). Libraries came from the immunoSEQ multiplex PCR assay. TCRdb re-hosts the immuneACCESS table, in-frame sequences only. Its copies lack some clones; in the studies checked, an unresolved V gene accounts for under half of them, and the cause for the rest is not known. In this sample the table shows about 8,400 clones, roughly two thirds of which occur a single time. The ten largest account for about 20% of the sample. Per the publication, the time point label means: tumor resected at nephrectomy. This specimen's treatment or condition label, per the study, means: treatment-naive control, cytoreductive nephrectomy. Sequencing used tumor tissue, obtained from a patient whose treatment was nephrectomy without radiotherapy. The receptors here all came from a man aged 60-69 years with renal cell carcinoma.

This clone occurred a few times. The chain carries TRBV7-3 and TRBJ1-6; D possibly corresponds to TRBD1 (5 bases). This CDR3 is 15 amino acids long. CDR1 and CDR2 from the germline V gene are SGHTA and FQGTGA. V gave up 3 bases and J gave up 7 bases, with 13 bases separating them. The CDR3 is CASSLGPERNSPLHF. CDR3 in DNA: TGTGCCAGCAGCTTGGGGCCCGAGAGGAATTCACCCCTCCACTTT.

There are a few counts of this clone. The CDR3 DNA reads as TGTGCCAGCTCACCACCCGGGGTGTCTGGGGCCAACGTCCTGACTTTC. This translates into CASSPPGVSGANVLTF. The V and J genes are TRBV18 and TRBJ2-6; possible D gene TRBD2, 5 bases. Germline-derived CDR1 and CDR2 are KGHSH and LQKENI. V was trimmed by 0 bases and J by 1 base, leaving 7 bases between them. This CDR3 comprises 16 residues.

The chain carries TRBV28 and TRBJ2-7, with 7 bases matching TRBD2. The CDR3 runs 14 residues. J lost 5 bases, V lost 3 bases, and 7 bases had no gene match. Germline V CDR1 and CDR2: MDHEN, SYDVKM. The CDR3 region has the DNA TGTGCCAGCAGTTTGTCGGGGGAGGGCAACGAGCAGTACTTC. Translation gives CASSLSGEGNEQYF.

This clone has only a few counts. This chain links TRBV4-3 with TRBJ1-6; 10 bases match TRBD1. V shed 8 bases, J shed 9 bases, and the junction held 7 bases outside the gene matches. Germline-derived CDR1 and CDR2 are LGHNA and YSLEER. The CDR3 loop spans 14 amino acids. CDR3 DNA: TGCGCCAGCCAGGAGGGGGACAGGGGTTCACCCCTCCACTTT. It yields the protein CASQEGDRGSPLHF.

The chain carries TRBV7-6 and TRBJ2-2, with no clear D. With 5 bases removed from V and 5 bases from J, the gap between germline ends came to 3 bases. Per the germline V gene, CDR1 is SGHVS and CDR2 is FNYEAQ. The CDR3 runs 11 residues. CDR3 DNA sequence: TGTGCCAGCAGCCTAACCGGGGAGCTGTTTTTT. Translation: CASSLTGELFF.

The J gene is TRBJ2-1, the V gene TRBV7-3; the match to TRBD1 covers 11 bases. CDR1 and CDR2 from the germline V gene are SGHTA and FQGTGA. V shed 2 bases and J 6 bases; nucleotides not matched to a gene: 6. The CDR3 contains 16 residues. The CDR3 nucleotides are TGTGCCAGCAGCTTATCAAGGGACAGGGGGTTCAATGAGCAGTTCTTC. It is translated as CASSLSRDRGFNEQFF. The full variable domain, its missing parts supplied by reference TRBV7-3 and TRBJ2-1, is GAGVSQTPSNKVTEKGKYVELRCDPISGHTALYWYRQSLGQGPEFLIYFQGTGAADDSGLPNDRFFAVRPEGSVSTLKIQRTERGDSAVYLCASSLSRDRGFNEQFFGPGTRLTVL.

This clone has more than one count but fewer than ten. V gene TRBV2 combines with J gene TRBJ1-1; tentative D call: TRBD1 (5 bases). Trimming pared 5 bases from V and 7 bases from J, leaving 11 bases between. This CDR3 region has 12 residues. Germline assignment: CDR1 SNHLY and CDR2 FYNNEI. The CDR3 is CASSLDTSEAFF. CDR3 sequence (DNA): TGTGCCAGCAGTCTGGACACAAGTGAAGCTTTCTTT.

The gene calls are TRBV27 and TRBJ2-1; D might be TRBD1 (5 bases). V lost 4 bases, J lost 0 bases, and 13 bases lay in between. Germline-derived CDR1 and CDR2 are MNHEY and SMNVEV (reference sequence). The CDR3 covers 16 residues. The CDR3 here is CASSSLKRGSYNEQFF. The CDR3 nucleotides are TGTGCCAGCAGTTCCCTGAAAAGGGGCTCCTACAATGAGCAGTTCTTC.

The chain couples TRBV5-4 to TRBJ1-2; D not certain. The CDR3 extends over 16 amino acids. The germline V and J ends were trimmed by 1 base and 2 bases, with 15 bases remaining between them. Germline CDR1 is SGHNT and CDR2 is YYREEE (reference sequence). The CDR3 DNA sequence: TGTGCCAGCAGCTTGACGCCCGGACTAACAAACTATGGCTACACCTTC. Protein: CASSLTPGLTNYGYTF.

V gene TRBV7-2 combines with J gene TRBJ2-1; the match to TRBD2 covers 7 bases. The length of the CDR3 is 18 residues. Trimming at V came to 5 bases and at J to 0 bases, leaving 13 bases not matched to a gene. The V gene's germline CDR1 is SGHTA and CDR2 FQGNSA. The CDR3 DNA sequence: TGTGCCAGCAGCCACCGGGAGCGGGGCTATAGCTCCTACAATGAGCAGTTCTTC. Translating it yields CASSHRERGYSSYNEQFF.

V is TRBV5-5 and J is TRBJ2-7; D is uncertain. The CDR3 extends over 13 amino acids. With 4 bases removed from V and 5 bases from J, the gap between germline ends came to 13 bases. Germline CDR1 SGHKS, CDR2 YYEKEE (reference sequence). DNA for the CDR3: TGTGCCAGCAGCCTGGTTAGTACAGACGAGCAGTACTTC. Amino acid sequence: CASSLVSTDEQYF.

The rearrangement joins TRBV28 to TRBJ2-1; no definite D call. The CDR3 has 11 residues. Between the trimmed V and J ends, which lost 6 bases and 0 bases, there was a span of 0 bases. CDR1 MDHEN and CDR2 SYDVKM come from the germline V gene. In nucleotides, the CDR3 is TGTGCCAGCAGCTCCTACAATGAGCAGTTCTTC. It specifies CASSSYNEQFF.

The J gene is TRBJ2-5, the V gene TRBV7-2, with D possibly TRBD1 on 5 matching bases. The end of the DNA aligns better with TRBJ2-7, so the J call may be wrong. The germline V gene encodes CDR1 SGHTA and CDR2 FQGNSA. The CDR3 has 14 residues. Here the CDR3 reads CASSLLDSWAEQYF. Here the CDR3 DNA reads TGTGCCAGCAGCTTACTCGACAGCTGGGCCGAGCAGTACTTC.

This rearrangement joins TRBV30 to TRBJ1-1; D remains ambiguous. This CDR3 spans 11 amino acids. The germline V gene has CDR1 GTSNPN and CDR2 SVGIG (reference sequence). V was cut by 0 bases and J by 7 bases, with 6 bases left in between. The CDR3 bases are TGTGCCTGGAGTGTGTGGGGTGAAGCTTTCTTT. Translation gives CAWSVWGEAFF.